Sequencing of this T cell receptor beta chain was carried out in a study of T cell repertoires in cytomegalovirus infection. Across the whole study: Indications of both CMV infection and matching HLA type were provided by public TCR beta signatures.

TCRdb itself ran the reads through MiXCR, one entry per CDR3 protein. Among some 440,000 distinct CDR3 sequences listed, around 32% were seen once. Germline values: CDR1 LGHNA, CDR2 YNFKEQ. V was shortened by 1 base and J by 1 base, with 14 bases between the two germline ends. CDR3 length equals 18 residues. Sequenced sample: PBMCs. V and J are TRBV4-2 and TRBJ2-6, with D perhaps TRBD1 (6 bases). The origin of this receptor is a human donor in good health (CMV status not recorded). Some clones in this sample may be carry-over from other donors' samples. CDR3 DNA sequence: TGTGCCAGCAGCCAAGCTTCAGGGGCTTATTCTGGGGCCAACGTCCTGACTTTC. Translated: CASSQASGAYSGANVLTF.